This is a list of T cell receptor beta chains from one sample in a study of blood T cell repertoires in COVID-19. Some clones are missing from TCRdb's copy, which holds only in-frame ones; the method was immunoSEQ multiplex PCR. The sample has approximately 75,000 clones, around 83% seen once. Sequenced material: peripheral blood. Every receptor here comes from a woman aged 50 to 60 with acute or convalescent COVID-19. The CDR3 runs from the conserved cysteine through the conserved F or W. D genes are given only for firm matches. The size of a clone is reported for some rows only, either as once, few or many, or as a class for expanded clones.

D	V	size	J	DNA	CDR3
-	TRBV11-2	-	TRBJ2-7	TGTGCCAGCAGCCGACAGAGCCGTCAGGGGGAGCAGTACTTC	CASSRQSRQGEQYF
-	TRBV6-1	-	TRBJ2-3	TGTGCCAGCAGTGACGGTCCGTGGGATACGCAGTATTTT	CASSDGPWDTQYF
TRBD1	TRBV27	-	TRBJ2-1	TGTGCCAGCAGGCTTAGTTACAGGGGATACAATGAGCAGTTCTTC	CASRLSYRGYNEQFF
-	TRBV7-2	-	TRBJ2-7	TGTGCCAGCAGCCCCCCCTGGTGGCTAGCCAACTACGAGCAGTACTTC	CASSPPWWLANYEQYF
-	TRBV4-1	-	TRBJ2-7	TGCGCCAGCAGCCAAGATTTCGCTAGCAGATCCTACGAGCAGTACTTC	CASSQDFASRSYEQYF
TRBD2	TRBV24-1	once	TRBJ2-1	TGTGCCACCAGTGGACTAGCGGGGACCTACAATGAGCAGTTCTTC	CATSGLAGTYNEQFF
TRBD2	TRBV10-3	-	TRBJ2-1	TGTGCCATTGGGACTAGCGGGGGTAATGAGCAGTTCTTC	CAIGTSGGNEQFF
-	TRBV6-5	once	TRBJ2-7	TGTGCCAGCAGCTTGCAGGACGAGCAGTACTTC	CASSLQDEQYF
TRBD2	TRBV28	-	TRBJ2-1	TGTGCCAGCCACACTGCGGCTAGCGGGGACAATGAGCAGTTCTTC	CASHTAASGDNEQFF
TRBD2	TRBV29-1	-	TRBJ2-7	TGCAGCGTGGGCGAACTAGCGGGAGAGTACGAGCAGTACTTC	CSVGELAGEYEQYF
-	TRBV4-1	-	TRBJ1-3	TGCGCCAGCAGCCAAGGAATCTTAGGGGCGAAGCCTCTGGGAAACACCATATATTTT	CASSQGILGAKPLGNTIYF
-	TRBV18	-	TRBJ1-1	TGTGCCAGCTCACAAGTCATTAGCGGGACTCTGAACACTGAAGCTTTCTTT	CASSQVISGTLNTEAFF
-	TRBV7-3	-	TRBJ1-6	TGTGCCAGCAGCTTCGGGGGGGACAATTCACCCCTCCACTTT	CASSFGGDNSPLHF
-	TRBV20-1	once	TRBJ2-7	TGCAGTGGCGGAGATTCCTACGAGCAGTACTTC	CSGGDSYEQYF
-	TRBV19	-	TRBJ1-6	TGTGCCAGTACCCGGAGCTCCTATAATTCACCCCTCCACTTT	CASTRSSYNSPLHF
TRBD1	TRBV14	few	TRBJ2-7	TGTGCCAGCAGCCATGATCGAACAGGGGGCTACTACGAGCAGTACTTC	CASSHDRTGGYYEQYF
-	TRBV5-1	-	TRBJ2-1	TGCGCCAGCAGCTTGGTCGCGGGGATGAACAATGAGCAGTTCTTC	CASSLVAGMNNEQFF
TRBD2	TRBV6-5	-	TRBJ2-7	TGTGCCAGCGGAACCGGGACTAATAGAGACGGGGAGCAGTACTTC	CASGTGTNRDGEQYF
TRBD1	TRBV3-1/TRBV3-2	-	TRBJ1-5	TGTGCCAGCAGCCAGACAGGGAATCAGCCCCAGCATTTT	CASSQTGNQPQHF
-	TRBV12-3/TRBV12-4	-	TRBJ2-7	TGTGCCAGCAGTTTAGTAGGGAGCGAGCAGTACTTC	CASSLVGSEQYF
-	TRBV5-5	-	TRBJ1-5	TGTGCCAGCAGCCTCAGGGGTAGCAATCAGCCCCAGCATTTT	CASSLRGSNQPQHF
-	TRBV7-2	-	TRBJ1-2	TGTGCCAGCAGCTTAGCGGTCACAGGGCCAGCATATGGCTACACCTTC	CASSLAVTGPAYGYTF
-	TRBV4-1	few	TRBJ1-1	TGCGCCAGCAGCCAAGCAGGGATGGGGAACACTGAAGCTTTCTTT	CASSQAGMGNTEAFF
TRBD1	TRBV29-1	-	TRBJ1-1	TGCAGCGTGAGAAGGGGGCGAGGCACTGAAGCTTTCTTT	CSVRRGRGTEAFF
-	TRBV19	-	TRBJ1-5	TGTGCCAGTAGCCGACAGGCGGGCAATCAGCCCCAGCATTTT	CASSRQAGNQPQHF
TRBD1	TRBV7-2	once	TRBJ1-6	TGTGCCAGCAGCCTGTCTACAGGGGCCTATTCACCCCTCCACTTT	CASSLSTGAYSPLHF
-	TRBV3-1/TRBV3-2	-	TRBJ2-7	TGTGCCAGCAGCCAAGATAGCGTGACGTTAGGGGAGCAGTACTTC	CASSQDSVTLGEQYF
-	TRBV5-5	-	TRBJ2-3	TGTGCCAGCAGCTTGGGCAGTAGCACAGATACGCAGTATTTT	CASSLGSSTDTQYF
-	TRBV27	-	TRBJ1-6	TGTGCCAGCAGTTTAGAGGAGGGAAGAGGTTCACCCCTCCACTTT	CASSLEEGRGSPLHF
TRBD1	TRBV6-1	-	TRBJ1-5	TGTGCCAGCAGTGACAGGGGGAAGCAGCCCCAGCATTTT	CASSDRGKQPQHF
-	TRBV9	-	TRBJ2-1	TGTGCCAGCAGCGCTCTTAGCTCCTACAATGAGCAGTTCTTC	CASSALSSYNEQFF
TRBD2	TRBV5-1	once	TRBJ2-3	TGCGCCAGCAGCTTGGAGGGCGGGAGGACAGATACGCAGTATTTT	CASSLEGGRTDTQYF
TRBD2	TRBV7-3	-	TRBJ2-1	TGTGCCAGCAGCTTACGGGCGACTAGCGGGATGAATGAGCAGTTCTTC	CASSLRATSGMNEQFF
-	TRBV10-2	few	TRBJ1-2	TGCGCCAGCAGTGATGGACACCCTAACTATGGCTACACCTTC	CASSDGHPNYGYTF
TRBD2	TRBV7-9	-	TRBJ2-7	TGTGCCAGCAGTCGGGGGGAGACCTACGAGCAGTACTTC	CASSRGETYEQYF
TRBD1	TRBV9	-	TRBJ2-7	TGTGCCAGCAGCCCCCGGGACAGCTCCTACGAGCAGTACTTC	CASSPRDSSYEQYF
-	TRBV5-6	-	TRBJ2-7	TGTGCCAGCAGCCAAAACCCGGGAAGCTCCTACGAGCAGTACTTC	CASSQNPGSSYEQYF
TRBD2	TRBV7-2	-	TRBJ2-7	TGTGCCAGCAGCCACACTAGCGGGCACACCTACGAGCAGTACTTC	CASSHTSGHTYEQYF
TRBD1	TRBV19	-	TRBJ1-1	TGTGCCAGTAGACAGGGGGTTTCGGACCTTGGGAACACTGAAGCTTTCTTT	CASRQGVSDLGNTEAFF
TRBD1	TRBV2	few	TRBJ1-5	TGTGCCAGCAGTGACAGGGACAGGGTACAGCCCCAGCATTTT	CASSDRDRVQPQHF
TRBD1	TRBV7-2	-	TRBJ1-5	TGTGCCAGCAGCCCAGGGGGCTTTTATCAGCCCCAGCATTTT	CASSPGGFYQPQHF
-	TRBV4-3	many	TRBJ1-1	TGCGCCAGCAGCCAAGATCAGGGGAGGGACGCCCTATTGAACACTGAAGCTTTCTTT	CASSQDQGRDALLNTEAFF
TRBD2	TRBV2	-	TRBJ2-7	TGTGCCAGCAGGGAGGGACTAGGGAGCCACGAGCAGTACTTC	CASREGLGSHEQYF
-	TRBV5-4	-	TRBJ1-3	TGTGCCAGCAGCTTGGTGGGGAGGGCTTCTGGAAACACCATATATTTT	CASSLVGRASGNTIYF
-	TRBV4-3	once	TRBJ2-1	TGCGCCAGCAGCCCGTTGTTAACCTCGGGCAATGAGCAGTTCTTC	CASSPLLTSGNEQFF
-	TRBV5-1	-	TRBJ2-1	TGCGCCAGCAGCTCGGGACTGACTCTGGCCTCCTACAATGAGCAGTTCTTC	CASSSGLTLASYNEQFF
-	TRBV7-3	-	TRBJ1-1	TGTGCCAGCAGCTTGAGCACTGTCACTGAAGCTTTCTTT	CASSLSTVTEAFF
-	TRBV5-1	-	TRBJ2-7	TGCGCCAGCAGCTTGGCTGGACGGGGGTCCGGCTACGAGCAGTACTTC	CASSLAGRGSGYEQYF
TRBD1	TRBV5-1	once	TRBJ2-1	TGCGCCAGCAGCTTGAAAGGGGGCAGCTACAATGAGCAGTTCTTC	CASSLKGGSYNEQFF
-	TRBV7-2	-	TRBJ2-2	TGTGCCAGCAGCTCCCGGGTCTCCGGGGAGCTGTTTTTT	CASSSRVSGELFF
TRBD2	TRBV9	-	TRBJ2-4	TGTGCCAGCAGCTCCCACGGAGCGGGGGGCCGGACGGACATTCAGTACTTC	CASSSHGAGGRTDIQYF
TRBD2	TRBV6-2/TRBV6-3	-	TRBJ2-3	TGTGCCAGCAGTTACCCTAGCGGGACGGGGACAGATACGCAGTATTTT	CASSYPSGTGTDTQYF
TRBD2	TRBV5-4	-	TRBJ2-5	TGTGCCAGCAGCTTGGGTGCGGGGGGGCTTCAAGAGACCCAGTACTTC	CASSLGAGGLQETQYF
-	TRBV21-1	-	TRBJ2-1	TGTGCCAGCAGCAAAAAGGAGGATTTCTCCTACAATGAGCAGTTCTTC	CASSKKEDFSYNEQFF
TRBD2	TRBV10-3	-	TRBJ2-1	TGTGCCGCGAGCGGGGGCAATGAGCAGTTCTTC	CAASGGNEQFF
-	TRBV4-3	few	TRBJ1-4	TGCGCCAGCAGCCAAGATCCTAGAGGGGGTGAAAAACTGTTTTTT	CASSQDPRGGEKLFF
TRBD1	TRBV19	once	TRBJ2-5	TGTGCCAGTAGTACACACAGCGGGACAGGGGACGAGACCCAGTACTTC	CASSTHSGTGDETQYF
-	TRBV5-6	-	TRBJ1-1	TGTGCCAGCAGCTCCTCACCGAGCACTGAAGCTTTCTTT	CASSSSPSTEAFF
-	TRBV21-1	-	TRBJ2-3	-	CASSKGVGEGTDTQYF
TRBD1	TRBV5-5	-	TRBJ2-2	TGTGCCAGCAGCTTGTTTTACAGGGGCCACACCGGGGAGCTGTTTTTT	CASSLFYRGHTGELFF